This paragraph reports one TCR beta chain. Antigen unknown. This entry comes from a study of cytomegalovirus exposure and HLA in healthy donors. Assay used: immunoSEQ multiplex PCR; TCRdb lists only in-frame clones, some missing. The profile shows around 150,000 clones, about 89% of them singletons. This CDR3 has 15 residues. Looked up from germline, CDR1 is LGHNA and CDR2 is YSLEER. Trimming cost V 2 bases and J 4 bases, with 15 bases left between them. Study conclusions and caveats: The study labeled 180 or so TCR beta chains cytomegalovirus-associated.

Donors came from a validation cohort of some 110 subjects, distinct from the first 666-subject cohort. Sample: PBMCs. The sequence was collected from a woman between 18 and 29 years old in good health and CMV-seropositive. The chain recombines TRBV4-3 with TRBJ2-7, with D tentatively TRBD1 (5 bases). The CDR3 loop is CASSQYQTEQYEQYF. Here the CDR3 DNA reads TGCGCCAGCAGCCAATATCAGACAGAGCAGTACGAGCAGTACTTC.